These 22 T cell receptor beta chains were all obtained from the same sample, sequenced in a study of T cells in Graves' hyperthyroidism and ophthalmopathy. RNA transcripts served as the template for amplifying TCR beta CDR3 regions. When the TCR CDR3 underwent first-round RT-PCR, the HTBI primer set was used. TCRdb redid the calling of the multiplex PCR reads with MiXCR, one entry per CDR3 protein. The sample consists of some 200,000 distinct CDR3 sequences, approximately 17% of them appearing once. The sample consisted of blood. Receptor source: a man aged 50 or older with Graves' hyperthyroidism.

Many counts were recorded for this clonotype. The chain employs TRBV20-1 and TRBJ1-6, with TRBD1 identical over 8 bases. CDR1 is DFQATT, CDR2 SNEGSKA, per germline (reference sequence). V was pared by 1 base and J by 7 bases, with 9 bases of the junction left unmatched. CDR3 length: 16 residues. CDR3 nucleotides: TGCAGTGCTAGAGGGGCAGGGGGCGATTGGAATTCACCCCTCCACTTT. Protein sequence: CSARGAGGDWNSPLHF.

Remarks on this clonotype: A much larger clone is a single base away; this may be a read error. It is likely a read error, because the conserved phenylalanine at the end of the CDR3 is missing. V gene TRBV6-5 combines with J gene TRBJ2-3; D call uncertain. Germline lookup yields CDR1 MNHEY and CDR2 SVGAGI. Trimming left V 2 bases short and J 1 base short, with 10 bases between. The CDR3 sequence is 15 residues long. The DNA of the CDR3 is TGTGCCAGCAGTTACGTTGGGGTCGGCACAGATACGCAGTATTCT. Translating it yields CASSYVGVGTDTQYS.

This clonotype was detected ten times or more. The CDR3 reads CASSTGRANTGELFF. CDR3 DNA: TGTGCCAGCAGCACTGGGAGGGCGAACACCGGGGAGCTGTTTTTT. The chain couples TRBV4-2 to TRBJ2-2; 7 positions match TRBD2. There are 15 residues in the CDR3. Germline CDR1 LGHNA, CDR2 YNFKEQ. Trimming at V came to 5 bases and at J to 0 bases, leaving 3 bases not matched to a gene.

The gene calls are TRBV20-1 and TRBJ2-4; 7 nucleotides align to TRBD2. This CDR3 has 13 amino acids. Per germline, CDR1 DFQATT and CDR2 SNEGSKA (reference sequence). In nucleotides, the CDR3 is TGCAGCACAAAAGCGGGGCGCGGGAACATTCAGTACTTC. Amino acids: CSTKAGRGNIQYF.

The genes are TRBV5-5 and TRBJ2-7; D uncertain. The J call is doubtful: the DNA matches TRBJ2-1 better. Germline CDR1 and CDR2: SGHKS and YYEKEE (reference sequence). CDR3 length: 15 amino acids. In DNA, the CDR3 is TGTGCCAGCAGCTTGGAAGTTAGTGGGCCGAACGAGCAGTTCTTC. This codes for CASSLEVSGPNEQFF.

This clonotype has a handful of counts. CDR3 residues: CASSLLLGYTQYF. As DNA, the CDR3 is TGTGCCAGCAGCCTTTTACTGGGATATACGCAGTATTTT. The chain employs TRBV7-9 and TRBJ2-3; the D is unclear. Trimming took 5 bases from V and 7 from J, leaving 13 bases between them. Germline lookup yields CDR1 SEHNR and CDR2 FQNEAQ (reference sequence). This CDR3 comprises 13 residues. Supplemented by reference TRBV7-9 and TRBJ2-3, the full variable domain reads DTGVSQNPRHKITKRGQNVTFRCDPISEHNRLYWYRQTLGQGPEFLTYFQNEAQLEKSRLLSDRFSAERPKGSFSTLEIQRTEQGDSAMYLCASSLLLGYTQYFGPGTRLTVL.

In this sample, this clonotype turned up many times. The DNA for the CDR3 is TGTGCCAGCAGCCAGCTAGCGGGCCAGAGCACAGATACGCAGTATTTT. Translation: CASSQLAGQSTDTQYF. The chain recombines TRBV7-2 with TRBJ2-3; 8 nucleotides align to TRBD2. The V segment lost 5 bases and the J segment 0 bases; nucleotides outside the gene matches: 7. In germline, CDR1 is SGHTA, CDR2 FQGNSA. The CDR3 is 16 residues long. Using reference TRBV7-2 and TRBJ2-3 for the parts outside the CDR3, the full variable domain is GAGVSQSPSNKVTEKGKDVELRCDPISGHTALYWYRQSLGQGLEFLIYFQGNSAPDKSGLPSDRFSAERTGGSVSTLTIQRTQQEDSAVYLCASSQLAGQSTDTQYFGPGTRLTVL.

The sample holds many counts of this clonotype. The CDR3 protein is CASNSGKGGLDTQYF. CDR3 coding DNA: TGTGCCAGCAATAGCGGGAAGGGAGGTCTCGATACGCAGTATTTT. The chain recombines TRBV2 with TRBJ2-3, with 8 nucleotides matching TRBD2. After removal of 7 bases from V and 6 bases from J, the junction contained 12 bases not matched to a gene. There are 15 residues in the CDR3. Germline V gives CDR1 SNHLY, CDR2 FYNNEI.

With respect to this clonotype: It may be a read error: a sequence one base away is much more abundant. The chain has TRBV7-2 and TRBJ2-4, with 9 bases fitting TRBD2. Germline V CDR1 and CDR2: SGHTA, FQGNSA. This CDR3 is 20 amino acids long. Here the CDR3 DNA reads TGTGCCAGCAGCTCACTCGCCCCCTACAGCGGGAGGTTAGCCAAAAACATTCAGCACTTC. Protein: CASSSLAPYSGRLAKNIQHF.

This clonotype was counted ten times or more. The CDR3 sequence: CASRDRGAVGPQHF. CDR3 bases: TGTGCCAGCAGAGACAGGGGGGCCGTGGGGCCCCAGCATTTT. J is TRBJ1-5 and V is TRBV2, with 9 bases that match TRBD1. Trimming removed 6 bases from V and 9 bases from J; junction bases left unmatched: 9. This CDR3 region has 14 residues. Looked up from germline, CDR1 is SNHLY and CDR2 is FYNNEI.

V is TRBV6-2 or TRBV6-3 and J is TRBJ1-4; TRBD1 is a possible D gene (5 bases). V was trimmed by 0 bases and J by 6 bases, leaving 11 bases between them. This CDR3 region has 15 residues. Germline V gives CDR1 MNHEY, CDR2 SVGEGT. The CDR3 protein is CASSYSGGLDEKLFF. The CDR3 DNA sequence: TGTGCCAGCAGTTACTCGGGGGGGTTGGATGAAAAACTGTTTTTT.

Only a few counts were recorded for this clonotype. V is TRBV20-1 and J is TRBJ1-5; maybe TRBD1 (5 bases). The CDR3 runs to 13 residues. The germline gives CDR1 DFQATT, CDR2 SNEGSKA (reference sequence). The V end was cut by 4 bases, the J end by 1 base, with 8 bases between. CDR3: CSAIRDSNQPQHF. The DNA for the CDR3 is TGCAGTGCTATCCGGGACAGCAATCAGCCCCAGCATTTT.

In this sample, this clonotype turned up a few times. The chain couples TRBV6-1 to TRBJ2-6, with D unresolved. The length of the CDR3 is 15 residues. V lost 5 bases, J lost 4 bases, and 12 bases lay in between. Germline V gives CDR1 MNHNS, CDR2 SASEGT. The CDR3 spells CASSPSGGGANVLTF. The CDR3 DNA reads TGTGCCAGCAGTCCTTCGGGCGGCGGGGCCAACGTCCTGACTTTC.

The sample holds many counts of this clonotype. J is TRBJ2-5 and V is TRBV12-3 or TRBV12-4, with TRBD2 as a possible D gene (6 bases). The CDR3 is 13 amino acids. Trimming took 6 bases from V and 5 from J, leaving 13 bases between them. CDR3 DNA sequence: TGTGCCAGCAGCACGACTAGTTTGGAGACCCAGTACTTC. It specifies CASSTTSLETQYF.

This clonotype was seen repeatedly, ten times or more. V is TRBV11-2 and J is TRBJ1-5; D is possibly TRBD1 (5 bases). The CDR3 covers 15 residues. Between the trimmed V and J ends, which lost 0 bases and 3 bases, there was a span of 9 bases. Germline V gene sequence: CDR1 SGHAT, CDR2 FQNNGV. The CDR3 sequence: CASSLEGDTNQPQHF. The CDR3 DNA reads as TGTGCCAGCAGCTTAGAGGGGGATACCAATCAGCCCCAGCATTTT.

This clonotype was observed a few times. The chain has TRBV6-1 and TRBJ1-5; D perhaps matches TRBD1 (6 bases). The V gene lost 8 bases and the J gene lost 5 bases, with 16 bases spanning the gap. Germline CDR1 MNHNS, CDR2 SASEGT. This CDR3 is 14 amino acids long. Written as DNA, the CDR3 is TGTGCCAGCCCCGACGTAGGGGGTCATCAGCCCCAGCATTTT. This encodes CASPDVGGHQPQHF.

The CDR3 sequence is CASINGGLAGGWEQYF. CDR3 DNA sequence: TGTGCCAGCATCAATGGGGGACTAGCGGGAGGGTGGGAGCAGTACTTC. The chain has TRBV6-1 and TRBJ2-7; 16 nucleotides align to TRBD2. V lost 7 bases, J lost 7 bases, and 10 bases stayed unmatched. The CDR3 has 16 amino acids. Germline CDR1 and CDR2: MNHNS and SASEGT.

This clonotype has at least ten counts. V gene TRBV6-1 combines with J gene TRBJ1-2; D is uncertain. The CDR3 runs 12 residues. Trimming took off 6 bases at V and 3 bases at J, with 8 bases between the two ends. Germline CDR1 is MNHNS and CDR2 is SASEGT. CDR3 bases: TGTGCCAGCAGGGGTGCGGACTATGGCTACACCTTC. Its protein is CASRGADYGYTF.

The J gene is TRBJ1-4, the V gene TRBV6-2 or TRBV6-3, with unresolved D. The CDR3 spans 14 residues. CDR1 is MNHEY and CDR2 is SVGEGT in the germline V gene. The V end was cut by 8 bases, the J end by 7 bases, with 17 bases between. CDR3 DNA: TGTGCCAGCCGCAAGCCGGAAATCAGTGAAAAACTGTTTTTT. Its translation: CASRKPEISEKLFF.

Details on this clonotype: Being one base from a much bigger clone, this may be a read error. The chain recombines TRBV28 with TRBJ2-7, with a possible D match to TRBD1 (5 bases). The germline gives CDR1 MDHEN, CDR2 SYDVKM. The CDR3 is made up of 12 amino acids. Trimming took off 8 bases at V and 5 bases at J, with 13 bases between the two ends. The CDR3 DNA sequence: TGTGCCAGCGGGAACAGGTCTGACGAGCAGTACTTC. Encoded protein: CASGNRSDEQYF.

At least ten counts were recorded for this clonotype. The chain combines TRBV27 with TRBJ2-3, with 8 bases identical to TRBD2. J gave up 2 bases and V 5 bases, and 12 bases lay outside the gene matches. CDR3 length equals 17 residues. CDR1 MNHEY and CDR2 SMNVEV come from the germline V gene (reference sequence). The CDR3 sequence: CASSIIGLARLTDTQYF. The CDR3, as DNA: TGTGCCAGCAGTATAATAGGACTAGCCCGGCTCACAGATACGCAGTATTTT.

This clonotype was recorded at least ten times. The gene calls are TRBV12-3 or TRBV12-4 and TRBJ2-5; D is undetermined. CDR3 size: 12 residues. Between the trimmed V and J ends, which lost 3 bases and 7 bases, there was a span of 9 bases. CDR3 DNA sequence: TGTGCCAGCAGTTTTTCCCTGGGGACCCAGTACTTC. Translating it yields CASSFSLGTQYF.